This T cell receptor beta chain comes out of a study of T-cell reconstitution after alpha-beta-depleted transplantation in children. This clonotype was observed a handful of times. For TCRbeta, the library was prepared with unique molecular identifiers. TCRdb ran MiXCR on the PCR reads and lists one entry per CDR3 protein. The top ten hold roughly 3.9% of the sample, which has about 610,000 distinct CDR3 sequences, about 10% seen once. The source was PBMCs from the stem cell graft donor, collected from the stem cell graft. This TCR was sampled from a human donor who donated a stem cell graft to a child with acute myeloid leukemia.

CDR3 coding DNA: TGTGCCACCAGCAGAGATTCCCAGCGGTCGGATACGCAGTATTTT. Amino acid sequence: CATSRDSQRSDTQYF. The chain carries TRBV15 and TRBJ2-3; perhaps TRBD2 as D (5 bases). CDR3 length equals 15 residues. Trimming removed 0 bases at V and 6 bases at J, with 13 bases between. Germline CDR1 and CDR2: LNHNV and YYDKDF (reference sequence).